This T cell receptor beta chain was captured by sequencing in a study of neurological immune-mediated disorders. About the study: The roughly 34 multiple sclerosis patients comprised approximately 30 that were relapsing-remitting and 3 that were secondary progressive. The study, taken as a whole, reports: It was HTLV-1-associated myelopathy that showed the most TCR clonal expansion, while multiple sclerosis showed the least, falling below healthy controls.

This clonotype was observed a few times. Its target is not known. In TCRdb, the 5' RACE reads were re-called with MiXCR into one record per CDR3 protein. The sample contains around 70,000 distinct CDR3 sequences, 4% to 6% of which appear only once. Sequences were obtained from PBMCs. This clonotype originated in a man aged 18 to 29 with multiple sclerosis.

Written as DNA, the CDR3 is TGTGCCAGCAGAGCGGACAGGGCGAACACCGGGGAGCTGTTTTTT. As protein: CASRADRANTGELFF. The rearrangement uses TRBV12-3 or TRBV12-4 and TRBJ2-2; TRBD1 agrees at 8 bases. The CDR3 is made up of 15 amino acids. Trimming at V came to 6 bases and at J to 0 bases, leaving 3 bases not matched to a gene.